This T cell receptor beta chain is drawn from a study of blood T cell repertoires in COVID-19. TCRdb's table, derived via immunoSEQ multiplex PCR, lists solely in-frame clones and lacks some. The data contain some 110,000 clones, more than 60% of them singletons. Turning to this clone: This same CDR3 is encoded by further DNA sequences in the sample.

The CDR3 consists of 15 residues. The germline V gene has CDR1 KGHSH and CDR2 LQKENI. V gave up 3 bases and J gave up 4 bases; unmatched junction bases: 3. The chain recombines TRBV18 with TRBJ2-7; 13 bases agree with TRBD2. The sample comprised peripheral blood. This receptor was identified in a man aged 70 or older with acute or convalescent COVID-19. CDR3 region: CASSPGLAGAYEQYF. CDR3 nucleotides: TGTGCCAGCTCACCCGGACTAGCGGGAGCGTACGAGCAGTACTTC.